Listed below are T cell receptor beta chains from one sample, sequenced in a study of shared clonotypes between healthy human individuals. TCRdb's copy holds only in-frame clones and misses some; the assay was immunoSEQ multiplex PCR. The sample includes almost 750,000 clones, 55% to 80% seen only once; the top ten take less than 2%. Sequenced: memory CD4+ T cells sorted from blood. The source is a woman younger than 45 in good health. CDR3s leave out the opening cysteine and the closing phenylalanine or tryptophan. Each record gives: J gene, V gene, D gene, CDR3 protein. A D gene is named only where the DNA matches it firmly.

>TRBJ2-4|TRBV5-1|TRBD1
ASSPGTEKNIQY
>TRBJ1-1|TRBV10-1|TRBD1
ASSEGQGYTEAF
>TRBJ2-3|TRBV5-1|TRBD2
ASSLTAGAYTQY
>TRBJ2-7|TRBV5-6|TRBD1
ASSSTRDSIYEQY
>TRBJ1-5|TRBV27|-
ASSLEGGGNQPQH
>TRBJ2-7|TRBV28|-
ASSRGGSYDEQY
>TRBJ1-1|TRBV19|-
ASSLYGNTEAF
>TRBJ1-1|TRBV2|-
ASSEQLNTEAF
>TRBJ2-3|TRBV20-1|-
SATSGGGEY
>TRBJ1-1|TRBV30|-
AWSPGVGTEAF
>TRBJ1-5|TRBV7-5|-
VRSPELGQEEH
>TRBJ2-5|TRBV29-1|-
SVEGGGEYQETQY
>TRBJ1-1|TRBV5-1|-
ASSLGEDTEAF
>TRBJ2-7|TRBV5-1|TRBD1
ASSRWTGPNYEQY
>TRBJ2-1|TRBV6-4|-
ASSPGTHNEQF
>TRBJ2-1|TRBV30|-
ACDLARSNEQF
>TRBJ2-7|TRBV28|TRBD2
ASSPLFGRLTYEQY
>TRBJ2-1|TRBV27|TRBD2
ASSLKLRTSSLGYNEQF